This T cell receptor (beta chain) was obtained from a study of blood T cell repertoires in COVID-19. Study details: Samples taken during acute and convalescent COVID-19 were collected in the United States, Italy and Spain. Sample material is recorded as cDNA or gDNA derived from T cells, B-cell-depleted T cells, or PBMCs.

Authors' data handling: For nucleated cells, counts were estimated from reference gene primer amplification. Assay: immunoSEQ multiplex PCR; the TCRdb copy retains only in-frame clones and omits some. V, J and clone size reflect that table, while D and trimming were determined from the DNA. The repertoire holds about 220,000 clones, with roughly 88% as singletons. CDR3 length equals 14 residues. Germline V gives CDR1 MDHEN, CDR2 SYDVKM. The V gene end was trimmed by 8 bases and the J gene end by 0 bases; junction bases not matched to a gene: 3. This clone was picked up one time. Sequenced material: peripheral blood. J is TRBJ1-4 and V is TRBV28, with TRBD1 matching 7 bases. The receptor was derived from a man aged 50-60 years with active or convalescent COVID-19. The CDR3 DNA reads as TGTGCCAGCGGGGGGACAGCAACTAATGAAAAACTGTTTTTT. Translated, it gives CASGGTATNEKLFF.